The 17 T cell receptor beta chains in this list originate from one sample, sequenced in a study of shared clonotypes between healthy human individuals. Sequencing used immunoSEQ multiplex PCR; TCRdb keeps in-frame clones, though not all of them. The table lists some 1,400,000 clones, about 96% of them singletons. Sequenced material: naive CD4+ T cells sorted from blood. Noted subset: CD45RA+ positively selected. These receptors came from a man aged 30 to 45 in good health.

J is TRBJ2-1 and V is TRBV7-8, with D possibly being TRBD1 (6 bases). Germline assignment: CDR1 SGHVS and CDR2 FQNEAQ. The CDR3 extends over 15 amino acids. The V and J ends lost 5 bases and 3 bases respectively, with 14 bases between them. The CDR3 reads CASSHPGHYYNEQFF. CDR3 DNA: TGTGCCAGCAGCCATCCGGGACACTACTACAATGAGCAGTTCTTC.

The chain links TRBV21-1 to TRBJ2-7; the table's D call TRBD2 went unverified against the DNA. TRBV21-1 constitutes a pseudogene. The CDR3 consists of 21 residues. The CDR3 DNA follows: TGTGCCAGCAGCAAAAGTAGGCCTGGGACTAGCGGGAGATCGACTTCCTACGAGCAGTACTTC. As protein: CASSKSRPGTSGRSTSYEQYF.

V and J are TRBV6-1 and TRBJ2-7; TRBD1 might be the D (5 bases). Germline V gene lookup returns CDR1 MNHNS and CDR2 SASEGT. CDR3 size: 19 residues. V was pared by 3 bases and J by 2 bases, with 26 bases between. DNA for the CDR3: TGTGCCAGCAGTGAGAATTGGGTCGGACAAGGGGTTCGGGCCTACGAGCAGTACTTC. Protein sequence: CASSENWVGQGVRAYEQYF.

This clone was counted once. CDR3 region: CAWTTGGSNQPQHF. The CDR3 nucleotides are TGTGCCTGGACCACAGGGGGGAGCAATCAGCCCCAGCATTTT. The chain employs TRBV30 and TRBJ1-5; 8 nucleotides agree with TRBD1. The J segment lost 1 base and the V segment lost 4 bases, leaving 3 bases of the junction unmatched. The germline CDR1 and CDR2 sequences are GTSNPN and SVGIG (reference sequence). The CDR3 is 14 amino acids.

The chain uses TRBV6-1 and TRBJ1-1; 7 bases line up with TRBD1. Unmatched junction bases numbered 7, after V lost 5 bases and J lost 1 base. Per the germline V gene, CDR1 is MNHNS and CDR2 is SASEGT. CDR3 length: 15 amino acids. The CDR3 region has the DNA TGTGCCAGCAGTCCCAAGGGGGCTCAGAACACTGAAGCTTTCTTT. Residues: CASSPKGAQNTEAFF.

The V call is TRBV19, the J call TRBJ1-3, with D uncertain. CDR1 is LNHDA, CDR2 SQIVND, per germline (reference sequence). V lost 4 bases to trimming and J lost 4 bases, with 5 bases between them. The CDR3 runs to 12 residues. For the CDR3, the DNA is TGTGCCAGTAGTACGAAAGGAAACACCATATATTTT. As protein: CASSTKGNTIYF.

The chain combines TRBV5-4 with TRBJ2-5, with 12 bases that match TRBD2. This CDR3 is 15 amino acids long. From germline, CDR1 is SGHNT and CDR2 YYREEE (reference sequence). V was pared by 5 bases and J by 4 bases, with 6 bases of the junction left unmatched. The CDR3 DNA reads TGTGCCAGCAGTTTAGGACTAGCGGGATCAGAGACCCAGTACTTC. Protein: CASSLGLAGSETQYF. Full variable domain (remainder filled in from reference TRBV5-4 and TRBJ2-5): ETGVTQSPTHLIKTRGQQVTLRCSSQSGHNTVSWYQQALGQGPQFIFQYYREEENGRGNFPPRFSGLQFPNYSSELNVNALELDDSALYLCASSLGLAGSETQYFGPGTRLLVL.

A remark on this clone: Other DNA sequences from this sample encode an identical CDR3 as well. CDR3 region: CASSLPTSGGDNEQFF. The CDR3 DNA follows: TGCGCCAGCAGCTTACCAACTAGCGGAGGGGACAATGAGCAGTTCTTC. This chain connects TRBV5-1 to TRBJ2-1, with 8 bases aligning to TRBD2. Germline assignment: CDR1 SGHRS and CDR2 YFSETQ. CDR3 size: 16 residues. V was clipped by 2 bases and J by 5 bases; unmatched bases: 9.

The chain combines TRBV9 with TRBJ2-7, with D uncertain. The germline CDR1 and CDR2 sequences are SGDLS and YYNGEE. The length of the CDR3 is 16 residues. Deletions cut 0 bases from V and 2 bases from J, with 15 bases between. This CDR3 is CASSVGPLRGAYEQYF. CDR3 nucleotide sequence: TGTGCCAGCAGCGTAGGCCCGCTCCGTGGGGCCTACGAGCAGTACTTC.

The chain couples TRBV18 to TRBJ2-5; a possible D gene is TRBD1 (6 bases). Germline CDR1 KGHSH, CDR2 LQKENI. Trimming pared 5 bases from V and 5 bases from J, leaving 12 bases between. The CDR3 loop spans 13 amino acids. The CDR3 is CASSSQGRETQYF. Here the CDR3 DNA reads TGTGCCAGCTCATCCCAGGGGCGGGAGACCCAGTACTTC.

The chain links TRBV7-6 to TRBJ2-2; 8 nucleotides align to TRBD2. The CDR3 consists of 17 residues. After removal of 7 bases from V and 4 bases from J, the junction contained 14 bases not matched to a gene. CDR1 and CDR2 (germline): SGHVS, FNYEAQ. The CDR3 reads CASKLGAGVVSTGELFF. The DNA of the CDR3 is TGTGCCAGCAAGCTTGGAGCGGGAGTGGTGAGCACCGGGGAGCTGTTTTTT. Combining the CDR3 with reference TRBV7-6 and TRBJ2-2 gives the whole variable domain GAGVSQSPRYKVTKRGQDVALRCDPISGHVSLYWYRQALGQGPEFLTYFNYEAQQDKSGLPNDRFSAERPEGSISTLTIQRTEQRDSAMYRCASKLGAGVVSTGELFFGEGSRLTVL.

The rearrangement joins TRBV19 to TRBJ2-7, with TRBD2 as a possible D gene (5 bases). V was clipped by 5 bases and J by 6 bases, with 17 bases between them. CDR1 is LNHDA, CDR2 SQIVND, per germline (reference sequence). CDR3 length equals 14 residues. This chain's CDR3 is CASSSWSTLAEQYF. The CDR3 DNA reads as TGTGCCAGTAGTTCCTGGTCCACGCTAGCCGAGCAGTACTTC.

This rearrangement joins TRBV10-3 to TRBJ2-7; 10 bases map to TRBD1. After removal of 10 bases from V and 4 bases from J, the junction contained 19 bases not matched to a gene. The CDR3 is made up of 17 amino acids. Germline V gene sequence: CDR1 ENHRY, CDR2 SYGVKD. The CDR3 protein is CATPGQGNNQPNYEQYF. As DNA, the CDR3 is TGTGCCACCCCGGGACAGGGGAATAACCAACCAAATTACGAGCAGTACTTC.

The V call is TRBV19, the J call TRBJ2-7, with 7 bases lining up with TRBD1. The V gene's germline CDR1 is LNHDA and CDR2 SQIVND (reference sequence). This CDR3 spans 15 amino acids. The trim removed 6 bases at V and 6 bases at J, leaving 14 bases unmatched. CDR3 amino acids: CASSSKSGQLLEQYF. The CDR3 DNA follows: TGTGCCAGTAGCTCCAAATCGGGACAGCTTCTCGAGCAGTACTTC.

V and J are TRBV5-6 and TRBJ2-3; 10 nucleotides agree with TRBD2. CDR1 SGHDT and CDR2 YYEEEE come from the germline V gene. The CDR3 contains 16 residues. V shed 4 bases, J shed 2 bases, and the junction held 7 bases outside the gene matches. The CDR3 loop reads CASSNGLAATTDTQYF. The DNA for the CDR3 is TGTGCCAGCAGCAATGGACTAGCGGCTACCACAGATACGCAGTATTTT. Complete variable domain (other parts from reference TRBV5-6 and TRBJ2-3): DAGVTQSPTHLIKTRGQQVTLRCSPKSGHDTVSWYQQALGQGPQFIFQYYEEEERQRGNFPDRFSGHQFPNYSSELNVNALLLGDSALYLCASSNGLAATTDTQYFGPGTRLTVL.

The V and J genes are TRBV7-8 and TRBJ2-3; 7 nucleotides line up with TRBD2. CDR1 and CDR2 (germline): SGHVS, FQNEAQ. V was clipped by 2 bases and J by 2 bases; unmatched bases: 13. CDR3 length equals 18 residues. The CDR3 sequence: CASSLITGGVLNTDTQYF. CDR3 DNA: TGTGCCAGCAGCTTAATTACGGGAGGCGTTCTCAACACAGATACGCAGTATTTT.

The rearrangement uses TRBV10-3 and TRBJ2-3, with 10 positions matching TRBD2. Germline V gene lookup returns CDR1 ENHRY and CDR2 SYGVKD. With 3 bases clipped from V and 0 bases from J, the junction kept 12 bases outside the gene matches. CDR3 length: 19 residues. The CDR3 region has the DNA TGTGCCATCAGTGAAGGGACAGTGATAGCGGGAGGCAGCACAGATACGCAGTATTTT. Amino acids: CAISEGTVIAGGSTDTQYF.